This T cell receptor (beta chain) was recovered during a study of blood T cell repertoires in COVID-19. Study-level information: Sources were T cells, B-cell-depleted T cells, or PBMCs; the material itself was cDNA or gDNA.

Source study methods: Scientists estimated how many nucleated cells there were by amplifying reference gene primers. Data came from immunoSEQ multiplex PCR; TCRdb stores just in-frame clones and leaves some out. That table is the source of V, J and clone size, and D and trimming were worked out from the DNA. The sample has around 97,000 clones, 70% to 85% seen once. V lost 5 bases, J lost 8 bases, and 15 bases stayed unmatched. The CDR3 is 18 residues long. Per the germline V gene, CDR1 is SGHTA and CDR2 is FQGTGA. This clone was observed once. The V gene is TRBV7-3, the J gene TRBJ2-1; 13 bases agree with TRBD2. Sequencing was performed on peripheral blood. The TCR originated in a man aged 65 to 85 with acute or convalescent COVID-19. The DNA for the CDR3 is TGTGCCAGCAGCCCCAACCACCAAGGACTAGCGGGAGTTTATGAGCAGTTCTTC. Encoded protein: CASSPNHQGLAGVYEQFF.